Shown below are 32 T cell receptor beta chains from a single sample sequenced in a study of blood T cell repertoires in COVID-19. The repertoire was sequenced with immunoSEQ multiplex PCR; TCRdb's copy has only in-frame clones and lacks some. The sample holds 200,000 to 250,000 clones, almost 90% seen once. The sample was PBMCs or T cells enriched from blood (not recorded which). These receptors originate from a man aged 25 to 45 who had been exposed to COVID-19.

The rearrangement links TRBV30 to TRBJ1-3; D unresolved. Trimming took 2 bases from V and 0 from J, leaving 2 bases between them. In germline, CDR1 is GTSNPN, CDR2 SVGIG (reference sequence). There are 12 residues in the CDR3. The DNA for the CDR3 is TGTGCCTGGAGTTACTCTGGAAACACCATATATTTT. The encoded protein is CAWSYSGNTIYF.

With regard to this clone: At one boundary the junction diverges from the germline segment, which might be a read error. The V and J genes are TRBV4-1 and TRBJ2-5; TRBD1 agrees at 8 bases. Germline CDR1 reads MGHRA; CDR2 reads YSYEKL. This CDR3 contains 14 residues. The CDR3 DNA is TGCCCCAGCCGCCGGCAGGGGGCGCGGGAGACCCAGTACTTC. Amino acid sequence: CPSRRQGARETQYF.

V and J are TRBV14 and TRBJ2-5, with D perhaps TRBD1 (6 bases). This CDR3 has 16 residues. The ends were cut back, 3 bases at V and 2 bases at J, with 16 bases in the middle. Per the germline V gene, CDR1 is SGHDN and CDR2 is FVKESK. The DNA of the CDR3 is TGTGCCAGCAGCCACTACCTAGGACAGTTACAAGAGACCCAGTACTTC. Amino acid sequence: CASSHYLGQLQETQYF.

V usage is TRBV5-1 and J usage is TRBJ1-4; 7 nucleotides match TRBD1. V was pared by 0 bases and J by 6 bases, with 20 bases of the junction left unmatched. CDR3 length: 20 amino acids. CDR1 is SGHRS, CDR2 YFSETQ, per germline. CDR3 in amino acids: CASSLGPQDRAQAPDEKLFF. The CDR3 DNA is TGCGCCAGCAGCTTGGGGCCACAAGACAGGGCGCAGGCGCCGGATGAAAAACTGTTTTTT.

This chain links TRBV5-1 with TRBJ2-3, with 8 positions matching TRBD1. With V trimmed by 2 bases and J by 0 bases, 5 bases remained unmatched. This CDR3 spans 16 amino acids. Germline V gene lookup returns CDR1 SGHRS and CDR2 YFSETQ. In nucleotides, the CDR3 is TGCGCCAGCAGCTTACGGACAGGGTCTAGCACAGATACGCAGTATTTT. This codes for CASSLRTGSSTDTQYF. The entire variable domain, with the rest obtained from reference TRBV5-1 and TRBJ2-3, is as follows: KAGVTQTPRYLIKTRGQQVTLSCSPISGHRSVSWYQQTPGQGLQFLFEYFSETQRNKGNFPGRFSGRQFSNSRSEMNVSTLELGDSALYLCASSLRTGSSTDTQYFGPGTRLTVL.

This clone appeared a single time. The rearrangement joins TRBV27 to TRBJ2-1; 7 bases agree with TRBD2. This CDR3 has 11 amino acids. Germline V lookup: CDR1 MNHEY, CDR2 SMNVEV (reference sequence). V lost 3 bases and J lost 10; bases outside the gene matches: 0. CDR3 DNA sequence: TGTGCCAGCAGTTTCGGGGGGGAGCAGTTCTTC. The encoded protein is CASSFGGEQFF.

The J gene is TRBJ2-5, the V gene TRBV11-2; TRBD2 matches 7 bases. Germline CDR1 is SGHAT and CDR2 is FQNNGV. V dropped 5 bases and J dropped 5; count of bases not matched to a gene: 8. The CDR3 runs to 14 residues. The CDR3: CASSTERGGETQYF. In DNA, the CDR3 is TGTGCCAGCAGCACCGAGCGGGGTGGGGAGACCCAGTACTTC.

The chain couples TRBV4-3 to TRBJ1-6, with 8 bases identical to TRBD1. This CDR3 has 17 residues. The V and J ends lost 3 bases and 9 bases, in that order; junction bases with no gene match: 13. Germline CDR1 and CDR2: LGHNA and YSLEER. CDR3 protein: CASSHLPYDRGSSPLHF. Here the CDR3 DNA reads TGCGCCAGCAGCCACCTACCGTATGACAGGGGAAGTTCACCCCTCCACTTT.

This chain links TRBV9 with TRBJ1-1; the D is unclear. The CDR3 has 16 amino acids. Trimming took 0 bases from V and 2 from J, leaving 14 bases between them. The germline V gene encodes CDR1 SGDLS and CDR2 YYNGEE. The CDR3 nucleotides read TGTGCCAGCAGCGTAGTTGCCGGCGCAGGAAACACTGAAGCTTTCTTT. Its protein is CASSVVAGAGNTEAFF.

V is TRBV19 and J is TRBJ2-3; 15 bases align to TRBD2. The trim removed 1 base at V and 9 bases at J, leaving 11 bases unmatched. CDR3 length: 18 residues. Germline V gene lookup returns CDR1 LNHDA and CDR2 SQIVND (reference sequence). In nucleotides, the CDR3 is TGTGCCAGTAGTATAGTTGGGGGACTAGCGGGGGGTTCAGGCACGCAGTATTTT. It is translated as CASSIVGGLAGGSGTQYF.

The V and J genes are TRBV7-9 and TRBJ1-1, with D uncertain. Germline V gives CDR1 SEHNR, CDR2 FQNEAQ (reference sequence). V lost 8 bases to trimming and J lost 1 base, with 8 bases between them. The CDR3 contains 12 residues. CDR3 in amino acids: CASGHPNTEAFF. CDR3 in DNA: TGTGCCAGCGGCCACCCGAACACTGAAGCTTTCTTT.

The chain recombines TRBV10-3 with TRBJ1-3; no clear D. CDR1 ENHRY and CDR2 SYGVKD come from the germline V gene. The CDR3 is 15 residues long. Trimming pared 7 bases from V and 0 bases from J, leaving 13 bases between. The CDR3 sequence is CAITKQSLSGNTIYF. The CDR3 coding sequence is TGTGCCATCACTAAACAGAGCCTCTCTGGAAACACCATATATTTT.

DNA for the CDR3: TGCAGCGTTGAAGATGACACAGTATTATATGGCTACACCTTC. As protein: CSVEDDTVLYGYTF. This chain connects TRBV29-1 to TRBJ1-2; D not certain. The CDR3 sequence is 14 residues long. From germline, CDR1 is SQVTM and CDR2 ANQGSEA. V was cut by 0 bases and J by 5 bases, with 13 bases left in between.

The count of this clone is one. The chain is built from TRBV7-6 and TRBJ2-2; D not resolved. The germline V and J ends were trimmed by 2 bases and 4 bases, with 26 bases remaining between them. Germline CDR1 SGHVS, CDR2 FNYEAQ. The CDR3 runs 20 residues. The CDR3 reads CASSLLASLPAAASTGELFF. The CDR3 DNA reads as TGTGCCAGCAGCTTATTGGCGTCCCTCCCTGCGGCAGCCAGCACCGGGGAGCTGTTTTTT. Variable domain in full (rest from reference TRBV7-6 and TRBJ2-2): GAGVSQSPRYKVTKRGQDVALRCDPISGHVSLYWYRQALGQGPEFLTYFNYEAQQDKSGLPNDRFSAERPEGSISTLTIQRTEQRDSAMYRCASSLLASLPAAASTGELFFGEGSRLTVL.

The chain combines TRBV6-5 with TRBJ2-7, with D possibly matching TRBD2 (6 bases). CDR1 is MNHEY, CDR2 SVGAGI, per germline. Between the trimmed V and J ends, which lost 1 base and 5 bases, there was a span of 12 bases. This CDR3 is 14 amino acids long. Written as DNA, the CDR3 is TGTGCCAGCAGTTACTTGGCGGGGACCGACGAGCAGTACTTC. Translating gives CASSYLAGTDEQYF.

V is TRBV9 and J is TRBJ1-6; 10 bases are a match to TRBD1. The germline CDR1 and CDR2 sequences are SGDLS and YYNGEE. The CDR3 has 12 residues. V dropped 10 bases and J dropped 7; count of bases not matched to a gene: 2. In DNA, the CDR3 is TGTGCCGACAGGGGGCGGAATTCACCCCTCCACTTT. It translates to CADRGRNSPLHF.

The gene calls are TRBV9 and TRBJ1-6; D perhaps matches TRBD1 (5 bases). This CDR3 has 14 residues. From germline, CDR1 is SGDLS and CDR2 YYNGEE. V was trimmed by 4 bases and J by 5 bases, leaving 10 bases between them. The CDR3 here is CASSTRGDNSPLHF. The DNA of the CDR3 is TGTGCCAGCAGCACCCGGGGGGATAATTCACCCCTCCACTTT.

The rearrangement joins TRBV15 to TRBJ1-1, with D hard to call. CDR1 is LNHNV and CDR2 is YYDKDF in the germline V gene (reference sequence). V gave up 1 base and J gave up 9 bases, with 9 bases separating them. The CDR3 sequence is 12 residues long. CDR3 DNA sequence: TGTGCCACCAGCAGAGGAGGGTCTCAAGCTTTCTTT. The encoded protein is CATSRGGSQAFF.

The CDR3 loop reads CASSLSLGEGSQETQYF. In nucleotides, the CDR3 is TGCGCCAGCAGCTTATCACTAGGGGAGGGGTCTCAAGAGACCCAGTACTTC. The J gene is TRBJ2-5, the V gene TRBV5-1; 7 bases line up with TRBD2. Germline-derived CDR1 and CDR2 are SGHRS and YFSETQ. V shed 2 bases and J 2 bases; nucleotides not matched to a gene: 12. The CDR3 is 17 amino acids.

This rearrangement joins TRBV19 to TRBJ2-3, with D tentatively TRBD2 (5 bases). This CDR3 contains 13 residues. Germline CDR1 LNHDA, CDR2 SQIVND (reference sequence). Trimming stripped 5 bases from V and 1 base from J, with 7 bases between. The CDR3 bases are TGTGCCAGTAGTGTCGGGGGCACAGATACGCAGTATTTT. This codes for CASSVGGTDTQYF.

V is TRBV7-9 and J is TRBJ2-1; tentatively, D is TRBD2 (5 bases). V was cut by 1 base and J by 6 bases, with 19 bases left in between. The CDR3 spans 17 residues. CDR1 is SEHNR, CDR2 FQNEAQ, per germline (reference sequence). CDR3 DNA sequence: TGTGCCAGCAGCTTAGTTTTCGGAGGCCCCCCAACCAATGAGCAGTTCTTC. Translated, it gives CASSLVFGGPPTNEQFF. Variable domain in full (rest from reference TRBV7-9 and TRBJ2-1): DTGVSQNPRHKITKRGQNVTFRCDPISEHNRLYWYRQTLGQGPEFLTYFQNEAQLEKSRLLSDRFSAERPKGSFSTLEIQRTEQGDSAMYLCASSLVFGGPPTNEQFFGPGTRLTVL.

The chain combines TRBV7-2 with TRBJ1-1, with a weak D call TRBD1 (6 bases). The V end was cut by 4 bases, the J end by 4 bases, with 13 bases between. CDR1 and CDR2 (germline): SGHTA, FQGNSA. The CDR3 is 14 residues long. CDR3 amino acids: CASSSAGVGTEAFF. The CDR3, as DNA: TGTGCCAGCAGCTCCGCAGGGGTAGGCACTGAAGCTTTCTTT.

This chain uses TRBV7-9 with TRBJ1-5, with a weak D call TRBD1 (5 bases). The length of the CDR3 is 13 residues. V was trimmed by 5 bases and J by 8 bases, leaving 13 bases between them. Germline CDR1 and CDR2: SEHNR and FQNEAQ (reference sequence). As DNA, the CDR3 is TGTGCCAGCAGCCCGGGGGAGGGAAAGCCCCAGCATTTT. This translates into CASSPGEGKPQHF.

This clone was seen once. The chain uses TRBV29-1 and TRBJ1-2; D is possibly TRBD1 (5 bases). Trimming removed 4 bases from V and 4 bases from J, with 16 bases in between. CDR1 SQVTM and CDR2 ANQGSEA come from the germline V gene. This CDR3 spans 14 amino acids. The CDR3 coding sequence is TGCAGCGTTGTCGGCAGGGAGGGTGTCTATGGCTACACCTTC. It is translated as CSVVGREGVYGYTF. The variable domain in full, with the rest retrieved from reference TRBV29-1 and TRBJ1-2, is SAVISQKPSRDICQRGTSLTIQCQVDSQVTMMFWYRQQPGQSLTLIATANQGSEATYESGFVIDKFPISRPNLTFSTLTVSNMSPEDSSIYLCSVVGREGVYGYTFGSGTRLTVV.

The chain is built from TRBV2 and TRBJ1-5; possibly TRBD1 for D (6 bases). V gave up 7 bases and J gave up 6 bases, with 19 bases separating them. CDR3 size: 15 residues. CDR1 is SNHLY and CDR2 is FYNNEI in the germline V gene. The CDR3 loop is CASTGILSGVQPQHF. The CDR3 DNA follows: TGTGCCAGCACTGGAATTTTGTCAGGGGTTCAGCCCCAGCATTTT.

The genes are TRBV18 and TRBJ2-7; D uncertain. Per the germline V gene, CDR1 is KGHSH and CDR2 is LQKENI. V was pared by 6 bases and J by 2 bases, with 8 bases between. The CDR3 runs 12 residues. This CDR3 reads CASSLGAYEQYF. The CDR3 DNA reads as TGTGCCAGCTCCCTCGGAGCCTACGAGCAGTACTTC.

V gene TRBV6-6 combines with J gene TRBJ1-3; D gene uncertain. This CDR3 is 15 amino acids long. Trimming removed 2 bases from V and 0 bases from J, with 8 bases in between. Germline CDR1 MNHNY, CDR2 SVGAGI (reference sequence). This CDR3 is CASSYVARSGNTIYF. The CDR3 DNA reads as TGTGCCAGCAGTTACGTGGCCCGCTCTGGAAACACCATATATTTT.

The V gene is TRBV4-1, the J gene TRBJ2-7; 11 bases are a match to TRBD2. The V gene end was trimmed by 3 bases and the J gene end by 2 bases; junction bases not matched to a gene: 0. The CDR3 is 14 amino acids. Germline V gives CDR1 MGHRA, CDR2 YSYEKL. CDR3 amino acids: CASSHSGGAYEQYF. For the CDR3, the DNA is TGCGCCAGCAGCCATAGCGGGGGGGCCTACGAGCAGTACTTC.

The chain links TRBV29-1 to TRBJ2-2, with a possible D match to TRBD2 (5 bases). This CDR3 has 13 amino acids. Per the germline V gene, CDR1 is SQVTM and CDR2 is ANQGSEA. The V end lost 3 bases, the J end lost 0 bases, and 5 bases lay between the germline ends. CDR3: CSVERANTGELFF. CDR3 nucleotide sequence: TGCAGCGTTGAGAGGGCGAACACCGGGGAGCTGTTTTTT.

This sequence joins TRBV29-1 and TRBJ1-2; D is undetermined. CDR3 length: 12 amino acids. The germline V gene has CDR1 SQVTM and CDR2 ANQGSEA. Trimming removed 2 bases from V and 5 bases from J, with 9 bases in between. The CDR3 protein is CSVETSDYGYTF. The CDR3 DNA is TGCAGCGTTGAAACTAGTGATTATGGCTACACCTTC.

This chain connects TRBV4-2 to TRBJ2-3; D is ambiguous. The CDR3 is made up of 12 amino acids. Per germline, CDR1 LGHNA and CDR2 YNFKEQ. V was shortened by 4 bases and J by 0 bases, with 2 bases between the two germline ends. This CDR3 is CASSLSTDTQYF. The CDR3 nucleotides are TGTGCCAGCAGCCTAAGCACAGATACGCAGTATTTT.

The CDR3 DNA is TGTGCGTCTAGGGGGCCGACCACAGATACGCAGTATTTT. It is translated as CASRGPTTDTQYF. The chain employs TRBV27 and TRBJ2-3; TRBD1 agrees at 7 bases. Germline V gives CDR1 MNHEY, CDR2 SMNVEV (reference sequence). This CDR3 has 13 amino acids.